The 24 T cell receptor beta chains given below trace back to one sample, sequenced in a study of cytomegalovirus exposure and HLA in healthy donors. Libraries were prepared by immunoSEQ multiplex PCR; TCRdb keeps only in-frame clonotypes and omits some of them. The sample contains tens of thousands of clones, about 92% of which appear only once. Material for sequencing was PBMCs. These TCRs come from a man younger than 30 in good health and CMV-seronegative.

The rearrangement joins TRBV9 to TRBJ2-1; TRBD2 matches at 12 bases. CDR3 size: 16 residues. V lost 4 bases to trimming and J lost 4 bases; unmatched junction nucleotides: 6. In germline, CDR1 is SGDLS, CDR2 YYNGEE. The CDR3 loop reads CASSPTGTSGYNEQFF. The CDR3 nucleotides read TGTGCCAGCAGCCCTACCGGGACTAGCGGGTACAATGAGCAGTTCTTC.

This clone was seen at least ten times. The CDR3 DNA reads as TGCAGCGCCGGACAGGGTGGGATGAACATTCAGTACTTC. Translating it yields CSAGQGGMNIQYF. The V call is TRBV29-1, the J call TRBJ2-4; 8 positions match TRBD1. V trimming: 7 bases; J trimming: 7 bases; junction bases outside the gene matches: 9. The CDR3 is 13 amino acids. Germline values: CDR1 SQVTM, CDR2 ANQGSEA.

The rearrangement links TRBV6-1 to TRBJ2-7; 8 nucleotides match TRBD1. V dropped 7 bases and J dropped 3; count of bases not matched to a gene: 8. There are 14 residues in the CDR3. Germline V gives CDR1 MNHNS, CDR2 SASEGT. The CDR3 DNA reads TGTGCCAGCAAAGCCCCGGGACAGGTCTACGAGCAGTACTTC. This translates into CASKAPGQVYEQYF.

The chain carries TRBV6-1 and TRBJ1-2; 7 bases agree with TRBD1. The length of the CDR3 is 14 residues. Germline V lookup: CDR1 MNHNS, CDR2 SASEGT. Trimming cost V 1 base and J 6 bases; bases outside gene matches: 5. The CDR3: CASSEVRGRDGYTF. In nucleotides, the CDR3 is TGTGCCAGCAGTGAAGTTAGGGGGCGGGATGGCTACACCTTC.

The chain couples TRBV19 to TRBJ2-3, with 12 bases lining up with TRBD2. From germline, CDR1 is LNHDA and CDR2 SQIVND (reference sequence). The CDR3 extends over 17 amino acids. V gave up 1 base and J gave up 3 bases; unmatched junction bases: 5. This chain's CDR3 is CASSIAPSGGGTDTQYF. The DNA for the CDR3 is TGTGCCAGTAGTATAGCCCCTAGCGGGGGGGGGACAGATACGCAGTATTTT.

CDR3 sequence reads: CASSQKGGPVPNEQFF. The CDR3 DNA reads as TGCGCCAGCAGCCAAAAGGGAGGTCCAGTCCCCAATGAGCAGTTCTTC. The chain links TRBV4-1 to TRBJ2-1; possibly TRBD2 for D (6 bases). Germline V gene data show CDR1 as MGHRA and CDR2 as YSYEKL. CDR3 size: 16 residues. V lost 2 bases and J lost 6, with 17 bases in between.

The chain carries TRBV6-6 and TRBJ2-3; possibly TRBD2 for D (6 bases). Germline loops: CDR1 MNHNY, CDR2 SVGAGI (reference sequence). The CDR3 totals 11 residues. The CDR3 bases are TGTGCGGCGGGGAGCACAGATACGCAGTATTTT. This translates into CAAGSTDTQYF.

The V gene is TRBV2, the J gene TRBJ1-2, with D perhaps matching TRBD1 (5 bases). Germline V gives CDR1 SNHLY, CDR2 FYNNEI. CDR3 size: 13 residues. V gave up 7 bases and J gave up 7 bases, with 16 bases separating them. DNA of the CDR3: TGTGCCAGCAAGGACCTGATCAGGGTTGGCTACACCTTC. Amino acid sequence: CASKDLIRVGYTF.

The gene calls are TRBV5-4 and TRBJ2-1; 9 nucleotides line up with TRBD2. Germline V gene lookup returns CDR1 SGHNT and CDR2 YYREEE (reference sequence). This CDR3 has 14 amino acids. V was pared by 3 bases and J by 10 bases, with 8 bases of the junction left unmatched. In DNA form, the CDR3 reads TGTGCCAGCAGCTACAGGTCCCTAGCGGGAGAGCAGTTCTTC. It codes for CASSYRSLAGEQFF.

For the CDR3, the DNA is TGTGCCAGCAGCTTAACTGGACTAGACACCTACGAGCAGTACTTC. Protein product: CASSLTGLDTYEQYF. The chain couples TRBV7-3 to TRBJ2-7; 7 nucleotides match TRBD2. This CDR3 comprises 15 residues. Trimming removed 0 bases from V and 2 bases from J; junction bases left unmatched: 4. Germline V gene data show CDR1 as SGHTA and CDR2 as FQGTGA. Full variable domain (rest looked up from reference TRBV7-3 and TRBJ2-7): GAGVSQTPSNKVTEKGKYVELRCDPISGHTALYWYRQSLGQGPEFLIYFQGTGAADDSGLPNDRFFAVRPEGSVSTLKIQRTERGDSAVYLCASSLTGLDTYEQYFGPGTRLTVT.

The chain links TRBV10-3 to TRBJ2-7; 8 positions agree with TRBD1. Germline values: CDR1 ENHRY, CDR2 SYGVKD. The CDR3 runs 14 residues. V gave up 4 bases and J gave up 5 bases; unmatched junction bases: 7. CDR3 region: CAISGSTGVNEQYF. DNA of the CDR3: TGTGCCATCAGTGGCTCGACAGGGGTCAACGAGCAGTACTTC.

This clone has only a few counts. The V gene is TRBV28, the J gene TRBJ1-1; D possibly corresponds to TRBD1 (6 bases). The germline V gene encodes CDR1 MDHEN and CDR2 SYDVKM. CDR3 length: 12 amino acids. V lost 6 bases to trimming and J lost 4 bases, with 9 bases between them. The CDR3 DNA reads TGTGCCAGCAGCACAGGGTCCACTGAAGCTTTCTTT. It yields the protein CASSTGSTEAFF. Complete variable domain (other parts from reference TRBV28 and TRBJ1-1): DVKVTQSSRYLVKRTGEKVFLECVQDMDHENMFWYRQDPGLGLRLIYFSYDVKMKEKGDIPEGYSVSREKKERFSLILESASTNQTSMYLCASSTGSTEAFFGQGTRLTVV.

The chain links TRBV29-1 to TRBJ1-1, with D possibly TRBD1 on 6 matching bases. The CDR3 has 14 amino acids. In germline, CDR1 is SQVTM, CDR2 ANQGSEA. V lost 3 bases, J lost 0 bases, and 11 bases lay in between. DNA for the CDR3: TGCAGCGTTGAGACAGGTACGATGAACACTGAAGCTTTCTTT. Translating it yields CSVETGTMNTEAFF.

The chain employs TRBV19 and TRBJ2-7, with TRBD2 identical over 7 bases. The CDR3 runs to 15 residues. With V trimmed by 4 bases and J by 2 bases, 8 bases remained unmatched. Germline V gene data show CDR1 as LNHDA and CDR2 as SQIVND (reference sequence). CDR3 region: CASSRVSGKTYEQYF. The CDR3 DNA reads TGTGCCAGTAGTAGGGTCAGCGGGAAGACCTACGAGCAGTACTTC. Supplemented by reference TRBV19 and TRBJ2-7, the full variable domain reads DGGITQSPKYLFRKEGQNVTLSCEQNLNHDAMYWYRQDPGQGLRLIYYSQIVNDFQKGDIAEGYSVSREKKESFPLTVTSAQKNPTAFYLCASSRVSGKTYEQYFGPGTRLTVT.

V and J are TRBV27 and TRBJ2-7; TRBD2 matches at 10 bases. CDR1 and CDR2 from the germline V gene are MNHEY and SMNVEV (reference sequence). The CDR3 is 16 amino acids. Germline trimming cut 0 bases from V and 1 base from J; bases unmatched to any gene: 3. CDR3: CASSLSPGLASYEQYF. CDR3 coding DNA: TGTGCCAGCAGTTTATCTCCGGGACTAGCGTCCTACGAGCAGTACTTC.

This clone was seen just once. The chain employs TRBV15 and TRBJ1-1; D remains ambiguous. Trimming left V 3 bases short and J 0 bases short, with 11 bases between. CDR1 and CDR2 from the germline V gene are LNHNV and YYDKDF (reference sequence). This CDR3 contains 15 residues. The CDR3 DNA reads as TGTGCCACCAGCAGCAAGGACTATATGAACACTGAAGCTTTCTTT. Translated, it gives CATSSKDYMNTEAFF.

This sequence joins TRBV6-1 and TRBJ1-1; tentative D call: TRBD1 (5 bases). Germline CDR1 is MNHNS and CDR2 is SASEGT. The CDR3 is 13 residues long. Trimming removed 6 bases at V and 0 bases at J, with 8 bases between. DNA of the CDR3: TGTGCCAGCAGGGTACAGGTGAACACTGAAGCTTTCTTT. This codes for CASRVQVNTEAFF.

This clone has only one observation. The V gene is TRBV19, the J gene TRBJ1-5; D possibly corresponds to TRBD1 (6 bases). There are 16 residues in the CDR3. V was pared by 3 bases and J by 0 bases, with 12 bases between. The germline gives CDR1 LNHDA, CDR2 SQIVND (reference sequence). The CDR3 sequence is CASSIRTVYSNQPQHF. The CDR3, as DNA: TGTGCCAGTAGTATCAGGACAGTGTATAGCAATCAGCCCCAGCATTTT.

This sequence joins TRBV7-9 and TRBJ1-1, with TRBD1 matching over 9 bases. Germline V lookup: CDR1 SEHNR, CDR2 FQNEAQ (reference sequence). This CDR3 is 12 amino acids long. Trimming removed 5 bases from V and 11 bases from J; junction bases left unmatched: 6. In nucleotides, the CDR3 is TGTGCCAGCAGCCCGTCGACAGGGGGGGCTTTCTTT. Its translation: CASSPSTGGAFF.

This rearrangement joins TRBV30 to TRBJ2-2; 8 bases align to TRBD1. The CDR3 length is 14 residues. Germline lookup yields CDR1 GTSNPN and CDR2 SVGIG (reference sequence). V was clipped by 8 bases and J by 1 base; unmatched bases: 6. CDR3 sequence reads: CARTGQVNTGELFF. CDR3 nucleotides: TGTGCCCGAACGGGACAGGTGAACACCGGGGAGCTGTTTTTT.

The chain has TRBV4-1 and TRBJ2-2, with 11 bases fitting TRBD2. CDR1 MGHRA and CDR2 YSYEKL come from the germline V gene. CDR3 length: 19 amino acids. V lost 1 base to trimming and J lost 3 bases; unmatched junction nucleotides: 10. CDR3 DNA: TGCGCCAGCAGCCAAGCAGGCGGGCTAGCGGGAGGACACACCGGGGAGCTGTTTTTT. It encodes CASSQAGGLAGGHTGELFF.

V and J are TRBV6-5 and TRBJ2-7, with unresolved D. Germline V gives CDR1 MNHEY, CDR2 SVGAGI. Trimming left V 0 bases short and J 0 bases short, with 9 bases between. The length of the CDR3 is 15 residues. CDR3 protein: CASSYSPIPSYEQYF. The CDR3 DNA follows: TGTGCCAGCAGTTACTCCCCAATCCCCTCCTACGAGCAGTACTTC.

The genes are TRBV21-1 and TRBJ2-1; the table gives TRBD2 as D, unverified against the DNA. TRBV21-1 is labeled a pseudogene. CDR3 length: 17 amino acids. In DNA, the CDR3 is TGTGCCAGCAGCACCTCGGCGGGCTACACGTCTTACAATGAGCAGTTCTTC. It is translated as CASSTSAGYTSYNEQFF.

The chain combines TRBV19 with TRBJ1-5; the D gene is possibly TRBD1 (6 bases). The CDR3 is 14 amino acids. The V gene's germline CDR1 is LNHDA and CDR2 SQIVND (reference sequence). V lost 5 bases and J lost 5, with 13 bases in between. CDR3 sequence (DNA): TGTGCCAGTAGTCTCCAACAGGGCTATCAGCCCCAGCATTTT. Residues: CASSLQQGYQPQHF.